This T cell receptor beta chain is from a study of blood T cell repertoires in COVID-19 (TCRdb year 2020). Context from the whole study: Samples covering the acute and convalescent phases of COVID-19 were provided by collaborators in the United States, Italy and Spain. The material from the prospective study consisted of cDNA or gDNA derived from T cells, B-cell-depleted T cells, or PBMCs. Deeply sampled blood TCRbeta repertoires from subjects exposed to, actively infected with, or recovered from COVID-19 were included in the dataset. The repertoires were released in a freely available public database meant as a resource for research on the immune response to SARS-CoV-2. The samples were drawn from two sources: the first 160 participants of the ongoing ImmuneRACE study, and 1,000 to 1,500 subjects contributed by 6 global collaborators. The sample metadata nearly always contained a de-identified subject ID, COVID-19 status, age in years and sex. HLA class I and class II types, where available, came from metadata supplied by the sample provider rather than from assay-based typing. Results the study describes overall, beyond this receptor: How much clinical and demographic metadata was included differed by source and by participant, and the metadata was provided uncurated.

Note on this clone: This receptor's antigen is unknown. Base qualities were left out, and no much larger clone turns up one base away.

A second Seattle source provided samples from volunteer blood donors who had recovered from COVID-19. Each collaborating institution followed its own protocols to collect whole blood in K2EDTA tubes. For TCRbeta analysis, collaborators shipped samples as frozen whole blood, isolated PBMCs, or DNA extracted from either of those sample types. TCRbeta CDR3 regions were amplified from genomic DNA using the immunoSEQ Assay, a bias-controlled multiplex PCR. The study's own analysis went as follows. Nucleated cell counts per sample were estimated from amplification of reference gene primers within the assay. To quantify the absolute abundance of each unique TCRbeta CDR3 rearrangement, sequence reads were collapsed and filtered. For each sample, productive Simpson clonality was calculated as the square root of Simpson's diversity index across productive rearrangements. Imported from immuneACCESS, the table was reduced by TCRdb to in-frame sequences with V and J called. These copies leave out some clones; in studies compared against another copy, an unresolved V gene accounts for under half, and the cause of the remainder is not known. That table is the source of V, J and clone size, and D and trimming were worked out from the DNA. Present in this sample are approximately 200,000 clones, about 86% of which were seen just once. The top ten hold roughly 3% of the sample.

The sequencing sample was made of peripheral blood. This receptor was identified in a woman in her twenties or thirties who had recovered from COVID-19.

The nucleotides read TGTGCCAGCAGTTTACCCCCCCCAGACTCTGGAAACACCATATATTTT. Its protein reads: CASSLPPPDSGNTIYF. The chain is made from TRBV28 and TRBJ1-3; the D gene cannot be named for sure. The CDR3 measures 16 amino acids from cysteine to phenylalanine. The kept DNA is CDR3 alone, 48 bases in frame from the first base. The germline V gene encodes CDR1 MDHEN and CDR2 SYDVKM. Relative to germline, V is 2 bases shorter and J is 0 bases shorter, with 11 bases between their ends.